The subject of this entry is one TCR beta chain. Antigen: not known. This entry belongs to a study of cytomegalovirus exposure and HLA in healthy donors. V was trimmed by 0 bases and J by 4 bases, leaving 21 bases between them. The CDR3 consists of 18 residues. Germline CDR1 reads LGHNA; CDR2 reads YSLEER. Study-wide results and caveats: Reports indicated that the classifier achieved high specificity and sensitivity in diagnosing cytomegalovirus status.

Use of 60 Vbeta and 13 Jbeta primers characterized the PCR. The method was immunoSEQ multiplex PCR; TCRdb's version includes in-frame clones alone and lacks a portion of them. The table includes about 100,000 clones, about 80% detected once. The chain has TRBV4-3 and TRBJ1-2, with D possibly TRBD1 on 5 matching bases. This receptor was identified in a man aged 30 to 39 in good health and CMV-seronegative. Sequenced material: PBMCs. The DNA of the CDR3 is TGCGCCAGCAGCCAAGATCTTGGGTTGGGGGGATTTAGCTATGGCTACACCTTC. Protein: CASSQDLGLGGFSYGYTF.